This T cell receptor (beta chain) comes out of a study of CD8 T cells in ankylosing spondylitis. Regarding the study as a whole: Peripheral blood held disease-linked clones only at relatively low frequency, and these were CD8+. It was reported that disease-linked clones were significantly enriched in matched ankylosing spondylitis synovial fluid. Previous work reported some of these motif variants in the synovial fluid and blood of reactive arthritis. Ankylosing spondylitis blood appeared to carry a characteristic TCR beta motif of roughly eight highly homologous variants.

Quantitative 5'-RACE with molecular barcodes was used to make the TCR beta libraries. TCRdb reprocessed the 5' RACE reads via MiXCR and lists one record per CDR3 protein. The profile shows under 450,000 distinct CDR3 sequences, under 20% of them singletons. Germline CDR1 and CDR2: SGHRS and YFSETQ. This CDR3 region has 15 residues. V was cut by 0 bases and J by 2 bases, with 12 bases left in between. About this clonotype itself: No antigen is known for it.

This TCR derives from a male donor with ankylosing spondylitis. V is TRBV5-1 and J is TRBJ2-7, with D unclear. Sequencing input: blood, either unsorted or a sorted T cell fraction (not recorded which). The CDR3 nucleotides read TGCGCCAGCAGCTTGGGCTTGGACGTAGCCTACGAGCAGTACTTC. Translated, it gives CASSLGLDVAYEQYF.